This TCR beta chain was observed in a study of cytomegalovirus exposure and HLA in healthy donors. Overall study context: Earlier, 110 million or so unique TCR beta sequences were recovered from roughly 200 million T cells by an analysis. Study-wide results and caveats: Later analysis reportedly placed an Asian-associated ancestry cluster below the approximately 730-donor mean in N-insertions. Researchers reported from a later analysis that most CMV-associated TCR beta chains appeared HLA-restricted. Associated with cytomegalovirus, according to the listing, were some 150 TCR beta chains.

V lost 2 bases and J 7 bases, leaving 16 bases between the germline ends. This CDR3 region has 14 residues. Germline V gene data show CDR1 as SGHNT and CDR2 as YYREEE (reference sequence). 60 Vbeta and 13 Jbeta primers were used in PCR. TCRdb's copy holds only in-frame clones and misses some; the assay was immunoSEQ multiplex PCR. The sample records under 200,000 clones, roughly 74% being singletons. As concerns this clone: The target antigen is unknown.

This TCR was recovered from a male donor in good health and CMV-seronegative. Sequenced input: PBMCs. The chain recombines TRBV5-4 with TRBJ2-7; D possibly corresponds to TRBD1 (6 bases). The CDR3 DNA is TGTGCCAGCAGCTTTCGTTCCCAGGGGAGTGAGCAGTACTTC. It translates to CASSFRSQGSEQYF.